This TCR beta chain was recovered during a study of cytomegalovirus exposure and HLA in healthy donors. Study context: For the roughly 390 genotyped donors, roughly 81% fell within the Caucasian-associated ancestry cluster.

Germline lookup yields CDR1 SGHTA and CDR2 FQGNSA. This CDR3 region has 15 residues. The V gene end was trimmed by 3 bases and the J gene end by 0 bases; junction bases not matched to a gene: 3. PCR was performed using 60 Vbeta and 13 Jbeta primers. TCRdb's table, derived via immunoSEQ multiplex PCR, lists solely in-frame clones and lacks some. The sample consists of about 120,000 clones, about 71% of them appearing once. A remark on this clone: The antigen remains unidentified.

The study's findings and limits: Trimming of TCR beta V- and J-genes showed a link, identified in a later analysis, to a missense DCLRE1C variant. A reported reduction in N-insertions relative to the approximately 670-donor mean was seen in an Asian-associated ancestry cluster in a later analysis.

The gene calls are TRBV7-2 and TRBJ2-5; 8 bases align to TRBD1. The sequence was collected from a woman aged 45-60 years in good health and CMV-seronegative. The sample taken for sequencing was PBMCs. CDR3 nucleotide sequence: TGTGCCAGCAGCTTGGGGGACAGGTACCAAGAGACCCAGTACTTC. Translated: CASSLGDRYQETQYF. Based on the CDR3 plus reference TRBV7-2 and TRBJ2-5, the full variable domain is GAGVSQSPSNKVTEKGKDVELRCDPISGHTALYWYRQSLGQGLEFLIYFQGNSAPDKSGLPSDRFSAERTGGSVSTLTIQRTQQEDSAVYLCASSLGDRYQETQYFGPGTRLLVL.